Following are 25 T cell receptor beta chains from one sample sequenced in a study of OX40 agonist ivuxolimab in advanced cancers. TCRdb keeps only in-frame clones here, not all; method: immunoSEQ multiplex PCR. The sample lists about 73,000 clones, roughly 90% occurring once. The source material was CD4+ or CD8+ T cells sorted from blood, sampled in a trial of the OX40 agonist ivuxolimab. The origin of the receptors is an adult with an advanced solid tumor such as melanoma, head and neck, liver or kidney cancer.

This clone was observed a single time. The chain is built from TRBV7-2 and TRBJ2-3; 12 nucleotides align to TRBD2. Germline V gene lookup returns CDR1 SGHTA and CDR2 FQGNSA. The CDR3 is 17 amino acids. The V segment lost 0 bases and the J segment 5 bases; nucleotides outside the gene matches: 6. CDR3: CASSLASLAGGLDTQYF. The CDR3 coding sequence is TGTGCCAGCAGCTTAGCGTCGCTAGCGGGAGGGCTAGATACGCAGTATTTT.

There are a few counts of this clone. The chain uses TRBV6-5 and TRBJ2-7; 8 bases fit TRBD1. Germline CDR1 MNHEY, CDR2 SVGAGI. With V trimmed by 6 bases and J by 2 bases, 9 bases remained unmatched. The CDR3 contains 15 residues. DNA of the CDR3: TGTGCCAGCAGCGAAAGGGACAGGCCTACCTACGAGCAGTACTTC. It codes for CASSERDRPTYEQYF.

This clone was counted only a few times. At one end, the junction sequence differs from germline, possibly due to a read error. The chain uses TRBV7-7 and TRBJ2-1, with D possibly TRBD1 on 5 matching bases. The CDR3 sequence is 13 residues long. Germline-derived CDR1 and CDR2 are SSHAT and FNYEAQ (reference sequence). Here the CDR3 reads CASSSTTDNEQFF. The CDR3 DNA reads TGTGCTAGCAGCTCCACGACAGACAATGAGCAGTTCTTC.

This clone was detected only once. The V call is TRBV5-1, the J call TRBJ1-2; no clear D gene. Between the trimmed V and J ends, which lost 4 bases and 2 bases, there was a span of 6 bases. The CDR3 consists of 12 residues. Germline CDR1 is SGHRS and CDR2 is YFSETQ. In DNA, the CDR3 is TGCGCCAGCAGCCCCGAAAACTATGGCTACACCTTC. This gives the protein CASSPENYGYTF.

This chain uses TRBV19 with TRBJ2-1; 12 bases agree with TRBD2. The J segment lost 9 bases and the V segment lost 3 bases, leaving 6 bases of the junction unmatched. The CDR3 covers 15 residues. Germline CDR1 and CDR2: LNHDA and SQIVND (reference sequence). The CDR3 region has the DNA TGTGCCAGTAGTATGGCGACTAGCGGGAGTCTTGAGCAGTTCTTC. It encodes CASSMATSGSLEQFF.

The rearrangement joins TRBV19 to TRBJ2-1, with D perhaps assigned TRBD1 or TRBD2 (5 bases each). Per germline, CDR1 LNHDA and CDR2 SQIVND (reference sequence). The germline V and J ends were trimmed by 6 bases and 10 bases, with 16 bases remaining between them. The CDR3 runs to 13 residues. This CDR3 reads CASRSGTGIEQFF. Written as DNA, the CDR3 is TGTGCCAGTAGATCAGGGACGGGTATCGAGCAGTTCTTC.

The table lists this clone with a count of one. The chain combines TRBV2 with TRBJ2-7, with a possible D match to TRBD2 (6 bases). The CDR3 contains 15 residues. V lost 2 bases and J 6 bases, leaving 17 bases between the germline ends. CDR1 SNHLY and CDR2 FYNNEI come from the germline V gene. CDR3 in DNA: TGTGCCAGCAGTGAATCCCCTGGAGGGTCATCCGAGCAGTACTTC. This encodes CASSESPGGSSEQYF.

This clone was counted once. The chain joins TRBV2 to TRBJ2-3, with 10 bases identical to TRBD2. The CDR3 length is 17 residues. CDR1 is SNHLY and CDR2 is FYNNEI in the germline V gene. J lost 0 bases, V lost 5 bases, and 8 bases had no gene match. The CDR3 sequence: CASSTGLAAGSTDTQYF. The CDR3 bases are TGTGCCAGCAGTACAGGACTAGCGGCCGGAAGCACAGATACGCAGTATTTT.

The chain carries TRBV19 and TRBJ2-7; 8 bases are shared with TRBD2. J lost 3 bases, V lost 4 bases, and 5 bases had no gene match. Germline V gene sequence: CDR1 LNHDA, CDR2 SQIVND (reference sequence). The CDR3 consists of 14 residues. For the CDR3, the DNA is TGTGCCAGTAGTACCGGACTAGCAGTCTACGAGCAGTACTTC. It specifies CASSTGLAVYEQYF.

CDR3 sequence: CASSYGTGRREQYF. CDR3 bases: TGTGCCAGCAGTTACGGGACAGGGCGGCGCGAGCAGTACTTC. This chain links TRBV6-5 with TRBJ2-5; 9 nucleotides line up with TRBD1. The DNA matches TRBJ2-7 better at its end, which makes the J call doubtful. The CDR3 covers 14 residues. Germline values: CDR1 MNHEY, CDR2 SVGAGI.

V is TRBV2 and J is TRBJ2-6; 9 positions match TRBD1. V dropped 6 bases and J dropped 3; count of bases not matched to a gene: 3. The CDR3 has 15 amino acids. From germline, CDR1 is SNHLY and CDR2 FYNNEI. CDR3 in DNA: TGTGCCAGCAGGTGGACAGGGGTTGGGGCCAACGTCCTGACTTTC. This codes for CASRWTGVGANVLTF.

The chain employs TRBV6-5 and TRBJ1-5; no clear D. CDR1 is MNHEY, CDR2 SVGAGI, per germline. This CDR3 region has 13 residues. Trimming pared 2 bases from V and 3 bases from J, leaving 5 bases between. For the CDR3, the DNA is TGTGCCAGCAGTTACACACACAATCAGCCCCAGCATTTT. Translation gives CASSYTHNQPQHF.

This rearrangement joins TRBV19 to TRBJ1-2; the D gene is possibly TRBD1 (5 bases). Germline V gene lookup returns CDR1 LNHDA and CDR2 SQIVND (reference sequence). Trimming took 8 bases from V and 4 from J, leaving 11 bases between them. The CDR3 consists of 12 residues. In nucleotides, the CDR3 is TGTGCCAGTCTCCAGGGTCTCTATGGCTACACCTTC. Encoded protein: CASLQGLYGYTF.

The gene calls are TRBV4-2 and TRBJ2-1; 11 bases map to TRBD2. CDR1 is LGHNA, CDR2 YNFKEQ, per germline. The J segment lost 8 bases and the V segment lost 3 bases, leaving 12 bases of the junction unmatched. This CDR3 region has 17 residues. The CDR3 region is CASSQSQTSGARDEQFF. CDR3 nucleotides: TGTGCCAGCAGCCAGTCCCAGACTAGCGGGGCGCGTGATGAGCAGTTCTTC.

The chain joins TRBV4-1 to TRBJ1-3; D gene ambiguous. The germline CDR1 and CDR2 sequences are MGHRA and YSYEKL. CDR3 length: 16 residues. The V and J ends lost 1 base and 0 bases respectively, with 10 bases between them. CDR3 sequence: CASSQARVGSGNTIYF. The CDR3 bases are TGCGCCAGCAGCCAAGCCCGGGTTGGCTCTGGAAACACCATATATTTT.

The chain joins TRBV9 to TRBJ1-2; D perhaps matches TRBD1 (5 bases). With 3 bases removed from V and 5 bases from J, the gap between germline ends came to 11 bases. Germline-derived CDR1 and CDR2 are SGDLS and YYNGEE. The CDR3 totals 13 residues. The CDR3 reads CASSGHPGYGYTF. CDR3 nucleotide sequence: TGTGCCAGCAGCGGCCATCCAGGGTATGGCTACACCTTC.

CDR3 loop: CASSPGTGGGETQYF. The CDR3 coding sequence is TGCGCCAGCAGCCCCGGGACAGGGGGAGGGGAGACCCAGTACTTC. The rearrangement links TRBV5-1 to TRBJ2-5, with 11 bases lining up with TRBD1. Germline V gene lookup returns CDR1 SGHRS and CDR2 YFSETQ. Trimming took 4 bases from V and 5 from J; bases not matched to a gene: 7. The CDR3 has 15 amino acids. Full variable domain (remainder filled in from reference TRBV5-1 and TRBJ2-5): KAGVTQTPRYLIKTRGQQVTLSCSPISGHRSVSWYQQTPGQGLQFLFEYFSETQRNKGNFPGRFSGRQFSNSRSEMNVSTLELGDSALYLCASSPGTGGGETQYFGPGTRLLVL.

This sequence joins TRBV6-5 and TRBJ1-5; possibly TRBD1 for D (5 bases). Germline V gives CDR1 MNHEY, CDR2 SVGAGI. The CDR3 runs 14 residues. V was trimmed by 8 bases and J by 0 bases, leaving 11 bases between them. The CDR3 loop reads CASQGLSSNQPQHF. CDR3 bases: TGTGCCAGCCAGGGCCTATCTAGCAATCAGCCCCAGCATTTT.

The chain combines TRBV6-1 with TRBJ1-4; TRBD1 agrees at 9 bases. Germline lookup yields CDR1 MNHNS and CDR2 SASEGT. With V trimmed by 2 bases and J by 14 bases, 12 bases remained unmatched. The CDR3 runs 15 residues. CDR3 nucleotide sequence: TGTGCCAGCAGTGAATTAGTTCGGGGACAGGGTTTTCTGTTTTTT. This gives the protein CASSELVRGQGFLFF.

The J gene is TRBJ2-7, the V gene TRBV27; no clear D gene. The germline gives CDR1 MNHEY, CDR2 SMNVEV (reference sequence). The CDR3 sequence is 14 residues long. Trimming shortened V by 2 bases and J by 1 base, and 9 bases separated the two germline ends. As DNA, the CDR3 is TGTGCCAGCAGTTTAAGCTTGGGGTCCTACGAGCAGTACTTC. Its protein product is CASSLSLGSYEQYF.

In DNA form, the CDR3 reads TGTGCCAGTGCCTCGAACTATGGCTACACCTTC. It specifies CASASNYGYTF. The rearrangement uses TRBV28 and TRBJ1-2; D is ambiguous. The V end lost 9 bases, the J end lost 2 bases, and 7 bases lay between the germline ends. Germline V lookup: CDR1 MDHEN, CDR2 SYDVKM. CDR3 size: 11 residues.

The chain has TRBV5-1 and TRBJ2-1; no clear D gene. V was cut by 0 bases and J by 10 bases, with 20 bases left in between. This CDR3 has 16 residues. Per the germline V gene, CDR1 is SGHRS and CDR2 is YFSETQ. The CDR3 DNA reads TGCGCCAGCAGCTTGGCCCGCTCGAGTCGGTCCGGGGAGCAGTTCTTC. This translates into CASSLARSSRSGEQFF.

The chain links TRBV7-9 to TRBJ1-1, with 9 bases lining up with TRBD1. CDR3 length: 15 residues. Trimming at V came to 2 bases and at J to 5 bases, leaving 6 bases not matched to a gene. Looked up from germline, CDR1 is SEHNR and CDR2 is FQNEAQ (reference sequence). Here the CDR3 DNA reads TGTGCCAGCAGCTTAAGCAGACAGGGGGGAACTGAAGCTTTCTTT. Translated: CASSLSRQGGTEAFF.

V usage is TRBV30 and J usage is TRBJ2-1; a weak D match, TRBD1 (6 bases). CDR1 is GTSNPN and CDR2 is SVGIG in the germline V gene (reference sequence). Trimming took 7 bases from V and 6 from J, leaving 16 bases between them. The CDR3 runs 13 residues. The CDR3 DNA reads TGTGCCTTTACAGGGATGATCGGCAATGAGCAGTTCTTC. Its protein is CAFTGMIGNEQFF.

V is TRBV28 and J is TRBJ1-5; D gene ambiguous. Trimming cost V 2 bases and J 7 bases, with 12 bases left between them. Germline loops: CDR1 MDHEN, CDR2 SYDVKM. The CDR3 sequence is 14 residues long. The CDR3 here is CASSLLTQRQPQHF. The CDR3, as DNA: TGTGCCAGCAGTTTACTCACGCAGAGGCAGCCCCAGCATTTT.